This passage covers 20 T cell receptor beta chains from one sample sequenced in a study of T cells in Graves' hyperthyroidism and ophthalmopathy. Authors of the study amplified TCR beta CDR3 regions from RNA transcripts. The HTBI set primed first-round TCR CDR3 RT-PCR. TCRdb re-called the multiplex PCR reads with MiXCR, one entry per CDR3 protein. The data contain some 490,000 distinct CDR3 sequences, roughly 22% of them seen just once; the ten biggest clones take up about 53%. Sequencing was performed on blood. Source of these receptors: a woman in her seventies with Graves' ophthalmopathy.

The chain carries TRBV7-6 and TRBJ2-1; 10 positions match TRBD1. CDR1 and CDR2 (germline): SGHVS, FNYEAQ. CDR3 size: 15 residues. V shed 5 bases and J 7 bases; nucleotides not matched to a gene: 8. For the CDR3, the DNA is TGTGCCAGCAGCGCCTGGACAGGGGGTAAGAATGAGCAGTTCTTC. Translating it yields CASSAWTGGKNEQFF.

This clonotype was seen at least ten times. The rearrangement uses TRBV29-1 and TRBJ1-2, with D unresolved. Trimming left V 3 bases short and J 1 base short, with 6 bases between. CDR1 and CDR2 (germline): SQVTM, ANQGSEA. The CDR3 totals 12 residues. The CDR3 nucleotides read TGCAGCGTTGATCGGGATAACTATGGCTACACCTTC. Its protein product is CSVDRDNYGYTF.

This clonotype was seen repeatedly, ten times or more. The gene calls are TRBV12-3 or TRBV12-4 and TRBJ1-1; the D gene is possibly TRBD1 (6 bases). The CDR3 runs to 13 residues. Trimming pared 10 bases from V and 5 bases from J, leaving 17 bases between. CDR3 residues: CAIQGQGPTEAFF. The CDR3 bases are TGTGCCATCCAGGGGCAGGGGCCGACTGAAGCTTTCTTT.

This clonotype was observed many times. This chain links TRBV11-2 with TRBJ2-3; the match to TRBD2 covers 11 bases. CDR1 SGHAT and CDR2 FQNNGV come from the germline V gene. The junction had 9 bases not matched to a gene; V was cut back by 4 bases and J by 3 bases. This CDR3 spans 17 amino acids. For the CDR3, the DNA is TGTGCCAGCAGCTATGCCGGGACTAGCGGCTTAACAGATACGCAGTATTTT. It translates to CASSYAGTSGLTDTQYF.

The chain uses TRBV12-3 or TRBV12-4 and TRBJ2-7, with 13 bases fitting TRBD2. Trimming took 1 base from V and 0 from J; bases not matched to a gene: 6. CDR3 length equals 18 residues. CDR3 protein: CASSLGGTSGTSSYEQYF. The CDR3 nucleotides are TGTGCCAGCAGTTTAGGAGGGACTAGCGGGACCAGCTCCTACGAGCAGTACTTC.

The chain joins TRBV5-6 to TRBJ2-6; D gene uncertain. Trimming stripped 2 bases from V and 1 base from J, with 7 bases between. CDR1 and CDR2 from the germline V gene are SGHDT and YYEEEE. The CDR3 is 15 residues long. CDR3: CASSFWGSGANVLTF. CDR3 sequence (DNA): TGTGCCAGCAGCTTTTGGGGATCTGGGGCCAACGTCCTGACTTTC.

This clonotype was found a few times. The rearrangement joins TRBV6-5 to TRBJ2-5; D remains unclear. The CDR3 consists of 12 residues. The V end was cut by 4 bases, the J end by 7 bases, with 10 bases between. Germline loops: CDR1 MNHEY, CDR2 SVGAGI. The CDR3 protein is CASSFGLRTQYF. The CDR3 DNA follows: TGTGCCAGCAGTTTTGGCCTGAGGACCCAGTACTTC.

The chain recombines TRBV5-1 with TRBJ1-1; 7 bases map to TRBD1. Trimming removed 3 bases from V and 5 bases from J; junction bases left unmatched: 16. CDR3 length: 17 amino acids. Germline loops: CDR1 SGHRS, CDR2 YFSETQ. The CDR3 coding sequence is TGCGCCAGCAGCTCAGGACAGGCAGGGATAAGAGGGACTGAAGCTTTCTTT. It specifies CASSSGQAGIRGTEAFF.

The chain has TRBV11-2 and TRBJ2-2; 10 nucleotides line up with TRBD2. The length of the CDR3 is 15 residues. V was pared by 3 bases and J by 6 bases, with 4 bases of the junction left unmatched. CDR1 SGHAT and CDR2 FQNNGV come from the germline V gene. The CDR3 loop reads CASSFHLAGAGELFF. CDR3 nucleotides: TGTGCCAGCAGCTTTCACCTAGCGGGAGCCGGGGAGCTGTTTTTT.

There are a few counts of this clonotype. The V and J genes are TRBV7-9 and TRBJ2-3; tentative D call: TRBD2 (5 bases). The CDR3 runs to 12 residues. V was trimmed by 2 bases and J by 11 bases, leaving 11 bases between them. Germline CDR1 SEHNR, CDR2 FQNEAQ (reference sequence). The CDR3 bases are TGTGCCAGCAGCTTACGGGGATTGGGGCAGTATTTT. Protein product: CASSLRGLGQYF.

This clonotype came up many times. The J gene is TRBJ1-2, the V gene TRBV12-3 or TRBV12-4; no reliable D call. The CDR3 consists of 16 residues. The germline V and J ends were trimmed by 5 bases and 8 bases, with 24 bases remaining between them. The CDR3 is CASSTTSDPRKRGYTF. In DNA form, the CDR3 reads TGTGCCAGCAGTACGACTTCGGACCCCAGAAAGCGGGGCTACACCTTC.

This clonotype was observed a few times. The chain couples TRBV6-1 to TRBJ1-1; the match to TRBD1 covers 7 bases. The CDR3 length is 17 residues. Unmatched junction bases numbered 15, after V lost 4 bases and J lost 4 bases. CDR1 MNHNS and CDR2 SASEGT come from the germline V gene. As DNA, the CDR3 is TGTGCCAGCAGTGCCCTGGGAAGGACAGGAAAAGTCACTGAAGCTTTCTTT. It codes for CASSALGRTGKVTEAFF.

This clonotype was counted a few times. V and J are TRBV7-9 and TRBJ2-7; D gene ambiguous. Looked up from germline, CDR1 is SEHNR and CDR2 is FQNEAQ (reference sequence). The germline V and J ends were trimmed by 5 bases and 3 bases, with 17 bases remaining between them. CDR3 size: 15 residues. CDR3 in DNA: TGTGCCAGCAGCCCGCGACCGAAGCTAGGCTACGAGCAGTACTTC. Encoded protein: CASSPRPKLGYEQYF.

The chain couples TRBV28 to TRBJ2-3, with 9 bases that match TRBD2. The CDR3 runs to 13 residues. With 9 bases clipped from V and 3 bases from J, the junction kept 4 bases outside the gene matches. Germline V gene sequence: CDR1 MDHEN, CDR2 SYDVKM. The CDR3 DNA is TGTGCCAGTTTAGCGGGAGTAACAGATACGCAGTATTTT. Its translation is CASLAGVTDTQYF.

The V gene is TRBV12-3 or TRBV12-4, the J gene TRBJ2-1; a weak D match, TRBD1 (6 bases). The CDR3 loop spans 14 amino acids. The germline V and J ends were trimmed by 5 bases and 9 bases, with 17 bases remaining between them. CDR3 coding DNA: TGTGCCAGCAGTAAGAACAGGGAATACGGTGAGCAGTTCTTC. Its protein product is CASSKNREYGEQFF.

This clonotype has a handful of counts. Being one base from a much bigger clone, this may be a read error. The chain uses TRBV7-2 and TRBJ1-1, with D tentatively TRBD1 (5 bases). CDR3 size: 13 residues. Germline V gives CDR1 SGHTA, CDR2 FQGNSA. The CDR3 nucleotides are TGTGCCAGCAGCTTAGACGGGGGTGGTAAAGCTTCCTTT. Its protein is CASSLDGGGKASF.

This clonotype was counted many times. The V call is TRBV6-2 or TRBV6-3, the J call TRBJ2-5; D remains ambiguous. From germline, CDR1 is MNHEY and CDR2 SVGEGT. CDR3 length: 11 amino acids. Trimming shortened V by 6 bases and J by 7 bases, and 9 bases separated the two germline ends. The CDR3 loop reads CASRVSGTQYF. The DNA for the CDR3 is TGTGCCAGCAGGGTCAGTGGGACCCAGTACTTC.

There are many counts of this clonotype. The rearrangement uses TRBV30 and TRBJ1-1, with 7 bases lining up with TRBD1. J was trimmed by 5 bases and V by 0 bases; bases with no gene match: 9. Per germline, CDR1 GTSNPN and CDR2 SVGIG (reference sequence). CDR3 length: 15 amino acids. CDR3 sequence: CAWSVIGQVDTEAFF. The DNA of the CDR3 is TGTGCCTGGAGTGTGATAGGACAGGTGGATACTGAAGCTTTCTTT.

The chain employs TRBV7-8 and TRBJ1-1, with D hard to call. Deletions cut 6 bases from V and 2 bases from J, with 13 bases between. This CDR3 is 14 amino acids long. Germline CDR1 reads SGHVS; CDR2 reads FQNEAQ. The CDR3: CASSDDTENTEAFF. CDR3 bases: TGTGCCAGCAGTGATGATACGGAAAACACTGAAGCTTTCTTT. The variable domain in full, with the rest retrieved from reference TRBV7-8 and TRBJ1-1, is GAGVSQSPRYKVAKRGQDVALRCDPISGHVSLFWYQQALGQGPEFLTYFQNEAQLDKSGLPSDRFFAERPEGSVSTLKIQRTQQEDSAVYLCASSDDTENTEAFFGQGTRLTVV.

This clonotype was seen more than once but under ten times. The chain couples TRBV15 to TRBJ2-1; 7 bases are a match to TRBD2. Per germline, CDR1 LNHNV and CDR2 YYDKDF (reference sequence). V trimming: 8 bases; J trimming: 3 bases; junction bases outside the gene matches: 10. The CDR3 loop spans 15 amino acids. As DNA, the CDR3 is TGTGCCACCCGGCTTCCCGGGACTAACTACAATGAGCAGTTCTTC. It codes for CATRLPGTNYNEQFF.